This record looks at one T cell receptor (beta chain) sequence and its context. The antigen remains unidentified. Method: immunoSEQ multiplex PCR; TCRdb's copy keeps in-frame clones and lacks some. The sample has about 45,000 clones, roughly 74% seen once; the top ten hold roughly 8.7%. The entry originates in a study of vaccination effects on CD4 cells after COVID-19. Following an approximately ten-day culture, CD4+ T cells were purified. Germline loops: CDR1 SEHNR, CDR2 FQNEAQ (reference sequence). V was trimmed by 6 bases and J by 2 bases, leaving 13 bases between them. The CDR3 has 14 amino acids. The material was CD4+ T cells from PBMCs cultured without peptide, obtained before COVID-19 vaccination. The origin of this receptor is a human donor who had a prior SARS-CoV-2 infection. This sequence joins TRBV7-9 and TRBJ1-2; tentative D call: TRBD1 (6 bases). The CDR3, as DNA: TGTGCCAGCAGAAGATCGGACAGAAACTATGGCTACACCTTC. Residues: CASRRSDRNYGYTF.